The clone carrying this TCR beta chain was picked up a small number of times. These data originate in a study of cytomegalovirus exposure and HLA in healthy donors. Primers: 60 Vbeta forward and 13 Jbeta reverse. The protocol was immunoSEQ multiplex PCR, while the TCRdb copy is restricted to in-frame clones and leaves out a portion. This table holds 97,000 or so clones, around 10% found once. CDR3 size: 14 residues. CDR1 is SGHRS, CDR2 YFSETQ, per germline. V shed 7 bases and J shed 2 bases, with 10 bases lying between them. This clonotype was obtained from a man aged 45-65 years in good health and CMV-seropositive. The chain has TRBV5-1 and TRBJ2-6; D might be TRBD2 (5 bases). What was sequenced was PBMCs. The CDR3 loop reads CASGSGAGANVLTF. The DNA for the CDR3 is TGCGCCAGCGGCTCCGGGGCTGGGGCCAACGTCCTGACTTTC. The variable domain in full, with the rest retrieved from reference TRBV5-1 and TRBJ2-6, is KAGVTQTPRYLIKTRGQQVTLSCSPISGHRSVSWYQQTPGQGLQFLFEYFSETQRNKGNFPGRFSGRQFSNSRSEMNVSTLELGDSALYLCASGSGAGANVLTFGAGSRLTVL.